Shown below are 25 T cell receptor beta chains from a single sample sequenced in a study of blood T cell repertoires in COVID-19. Sequencing was performed with immunoSEQ multiplex PCR; in TCRdb, only in-frame clones are kept and a portion is missing. The sample holds 95,000 to 150,000 clones, 84% seen once. Source material: PBMCs or T cells enriched from blood (not recorded which). The receptors shown here come from a woman in her 30s who had recovered from COVID-19.

The chain uses TRBV9 and TRBJ1-5; D may be TRBD1 (5 bases). The V gene's germline CDR1 is SGDLS and CDR2 YYNGEE. This CDR3 has 15 amino acids. The ends were cut back, 2 bases at V and 1 base at J, with 10 bases in the middle. CDR3 coding DNA: TGTGCCAGCAGCGTTCAGGGTGCGAGCAATCAGCCCCAGCATTTT. It is translated as CASSVQGASNQPQHF. Together with reference TRBV9 and TRBJ1-5, the CDR3 gives the full variable domain: DSGVTQTPKHLITATGQRVTLRCSPRSGDLSVYWYQQSLDQGLQFLIQYYNGEERAKGNILERFSAQQFPDLHSELNLSSLELGDSALYFCASSVQGASNQPQHFGDGTRLSIL.

Points on this clone: A read error may be the cause here, since a much bigger clone is one base away. The identical CDR3 is also encoded by other nucleotide sequences in the sample. The rearrangement uses TRBV11-2 and TRBJ2-7, with 12 bases aligning to TRBD2. This CDR3 spans 14 amino acids. Germline V CDR1 and CDR2: SGHAT, FQNNGV. Trimming took 3 bases from V and 3 from J; bases not matched to a gene: 0. This chain's CDR3 is CASSLTSGSYEQYF. The DNA of the CDR3 is TGTGCCAGCAGCTTGACTAGCGGGAGCTACGAGCAGTACTTC.

The rearrangement uses TRBV15 and TRBJ2-5; unclear D gene. Deletions cut 5 bases from V and 2 bases from J, with 3 bases between. Germline loops: CDR1 LNHNV, CDR2 YYDKDF (reference sequence). The CDR3 runs 11 residues. CDR3 coding DNA: TGTGCCACCAGCCTTCAAGAGACCCAGTACTTC. This encodes CATSLQETQYF.

Here the CDR3 DNA reads TGTGCCATCAGTGACCGGGACAGGGGTCGTTATGGCTACACCTTC. Translation: CAISDRDRGRYGYTF. This sequence joins TRBV10-3 and TRBJ1-2; the match to TRBD1 covers 10 bases. Unmatched junction bases numbered 6, after V lost 3 bases and J lost 5 bases. Germline CDR1 is ENHRY and CDR2 is SYGVKD. The CDR3 has 15 residues.

The chain combines TRBV7-3 with TRBJ1-1; D gene uncertain. Germline V gene lookup returns CDR1 SGHTA and CDR2 FQGTGA. This CDR3 region has 16 residues. The germline V and J ends were trimmed by 1 base and 3 bases, with 15 bases remaining between them. The CDR3 spells CASSLIGRGRDTEAFF. CDR3 nucleotides: TGTGCCAGCAGCTTAATAGGTCGGGGAAGGGACACTGAAGCTTTCTTT.

This rearrangement joins TRBV29-1 to TRBJ2-1; 7 bases agree with TRBD2. CDR1 is SQVTM, CDR2 ANQGSEA, per germline. Trimming removed 1 base from V and 0 bases from J; junction bases left unmatched: 3. There are 15 residues in the CDR3. For the CDR3, the DNA is TGCAGCGTTGAAGGGGCTAGCGGCTCCTACAATGAGCAGTTCTTC. This encodes CSVEGASGSYNEQFF.

The V and J genes are TRBV3-1 (or the pseudogene TRBV3-2) and TRBJ1-1; D not certain. The CDR3 is made up of 11 amino acids. The V gene lost 1 base and the J gene lost 10 bases, with 7 bases spanning the gap. Germline lookup yields CDR1 LGHDT and CDR2 YNNKEL (reference sequence). The CDR3 spells CASSQGSPAFF. For the CDR3, the DNA is TGTGCCAGCAGCCAAGGGAGTCCAGCTTTCTTT.

J is TRBJ1-4 and V is TRBV29-1; 7 positions match TRBD1. Germline CDR1 and CDR2: SQVTM and ANQGSEA. The ends lost 7 bases at V and 4 bases at J; junction bases unmatched: 6. This CDR3 contains 13 residues. CDR3 residues: CSALAGGNEKLFF. The CDR3 bases are TGCAGCGCCCTGGCAGGGGGTAATGAAAAACTGTTTTTT.

V and J are TRBV24-1 and TRBJ1-4, with 9 bases aligning to TRBD1. CDR1 is KGHDR and CDR2 is SFDVKD in the germline V gene. V shed 3 bases, J shed 5 bases, and the junction held 3 bases outside the gene matches. The CDR3 extends over 15 amino acids. The DNA for the CDR3 is TGTGCCACCAGTGATACCGGGACAGGGAATGAAAAACTGTTTTTT. Its translation: CATSDTGTGNEKLFF.

V gene TRBV7-2 combines with J gene TRBJ1-2, with D perhaps TRBD1 (5 bases). The ends were cut back, 3 bases at V and 4 bases at J, with 12 bases in the middle. CDR1 and CDR2 from the germline V gene are SGHTA and FQGNSA. The CDR3 is made up of 14 amino acids. Here the CDR3 DNA reads TGTGCCAGCAGCTTTGACAGCCAAGGCTATGGCTACACCTTC. The encoded protein is CASSFDSQGYGYTF. The full variable domain, in which reference TRBV7-2 and TRBJ1-2 provide the parts outside the CDR3, is GAGVSQSPSNKVTEKGKDVELRCDPISGHTALYWYRQSLGQGLEFLIYFQGNSAPDKSGLPSDRFSAERTGGSVSTLTIQRTQQEDSAVYLCASSFDSQGYGYTFGSGTRLTVV.

The chain couples TRBV27 to TRBJ1-1; D remains ambiguous. V was shortened by 0 bases and J by 0 bases, with 8 bases between the two germline ends. In germline, CDR1 is MNHEY, CDR2 SMNVEV (reference sequence). The CDR3 is 15 amino acids. The CDR3 DNA reads as TGTGCCAGCAGTTTATCGAGAGGCATGAACACTGAAGCTTTCTTT. It specifies CASSLSRGMNTEAFF.

This chain links TRBV19 with TRBJ2-3, with a tentative D call TRBD2 (6 bases). Germline CDR1 reads LNHDA; CDR2 reads SQIVND (reference sequence). The CDR3 spans 14 residues. V was trimmed by 5 bases and J by 4 bases, leaving 13 bases between them. The CDR3 nucleotides are TGTGCCAGTAGTCGGGAGAGGCCCTCAGATACGCAGTATTTT. Residues: CASSRERPSDTQYF. The full variable domain, completed using reference TRBV19 and TRBJ2-3, is DGGITQSPKYLFRKEGQNVTLSCEQNLNHDAMYWYRQDPGQGLRLIYYSQIVNDFQKGDIAEGYSVSREKKESFPLTVTSAQKNPTAFYLCASSRERPSDTQYFGPGTRLTVL.

This chain links TRBV5-1 with TRBJ1-6; possible D gene TRBD1, 6 bases. V was trimmed by 0 bases and J by 5 bases, leaving 9 bases between them. CDR1 is SGHRS, CDR2 YFSETQ, per germline. CDR3 size: 15 residues. This chain's CDR3 is CASSLEQGNNSPLHF. CDR3 coding DNA: TGCGCCAGCAGCTTGGAACAGGGTAATAATTCACCCCTCCACTTT.

This clone turned up a few times. The V call is TRBV3-1 (or the pseudogene TRBV3-2), the J call TRBJ2-2; a weak D match, TRBD2 (5 bases). V was shortened by 2 bases and J by 5 bases, with 18 bases between the two germline ends. Germline assignment: CDR1 LGHDT and CDR2 YNNKEL (reference sequence). This CDR3 has 17 amino acids. CDR3 nucleotides: TGTGCCAGCAGCCAAAAATTGGCTCAGGAGGTGACCGGGGAGCTGTTTTTT. The encoded protein is CASSQKLAQEVTGELFF.

This chain joins TRBV5-5 and TRBJ2-1; 10 bases align to TRBD2. After removal of 3 bases from V and 2 bases from J, the junction contained 2 bases not matched to a gene. The CDR3 has 15 residues. Germline CDR1 is SGHKS and CDR2 is YYEKEE (reference sequence). CDR3: CASSWTSGAYNEQFF. In nucleotides, the CDR3 is TGTGCCAGCAGCTGGACTAGCGGCGCCTACAATGAGCAGTTCTTC.

V gene TRBV5-1 combines with J gene TRBJ1-1; TRBD1 matches at 7 bases. Germline V gene data show CDR1 as SGHRS and CDR2 as YFSETQ. Unmatched junction bases numbered 15, after V lost 4 bases and J lost 6 bases. The CDR3 runs to 16 residues. CDR3 loop: CASSMYSPDRAAEAFF. Here the CDR3 DNA reads TGCGCCAGCAGCATGTATAGCCCCGACAGGGCCGCTGAAGCTTTCTTT.

J is TRBJ1-3 and V is TRBV7-9; 9 bases agree with TRBD1. Per germline, CDR1 SEHNR and CDR2 FQNEAQ (reference sequence). The J segment lost 4 bases and the V segment lost 4 bases, leaving 5 bases of the junction unmatched. This CDR3 comprises 15 residues. CDR3 protein: CASSSGTGKGNTIYF. The CDR3 nucleotides read TGTGCCAGCAGCTCGGGGACAGGGAAAGGAAACACCATATATTTT.

V and J are TRBV19 and TRBJ1-4; 9 nucleotides agree with TRBD1. The germline CDR1 and CDR2 sequences are LNHDA and SQIVND (reference sequence). The CDR3 runs 15 residues. Trimming at V came to 3 bases and at J to 6 bases, leaving 5 bases not matched to a gene. The CDR3 protein is CASSIGDRVHEKLFF. CDR3 sequence (DNA): TGTGCCAGTAGTATCGGGGACAGGGTCCATGAAAAACTGTTTTTT.

This chain connects TRBV5-1 to TRBJ2-1; 9 bases fit TRBD1. Germline loops: CDR1 SGHRS, CDR2 YFSETQ. J gave up 4 bases and V 4 bases, and 6 bases lay outside the gene matches. The CDR3 has 15 amino acids. CDR3 coding DNA: TGCGCCAGCAGCCCGGGACAGGGAACTTACAATGAGCAGTTCTTC. It codes for CASSPGQGTYNEQFF.

This chain connects TRBV30 to TRBJ1-2; D gene uncertain. The CDR3 is 16 amino acids. The germline V gene encodes CDR1 GTSNPN and CDR2 SVGIG (reference sequence). Trimming cost V 0 bases and J 7 bases, with 21 bases left between them. Written as DNA, the CDR3 is TGTGCCTGGAGTGTAAGGCAGGCCCCGAATTATTTTGGCTACACCTTC. It is translated as CAWSVRQAPNYFGYTF.

The chain employs TRBV4-3 and TRBJ1-2; D remains ambiguous. CDR3 size: 14 residues. V was pared by 4 bases and J by 7 bases, with 16 bases between. Germline CDR1 is LGHNA and CDR2 is YSLEER. The CDR3 region is CASSPQLAATGYTF. The CDR3 nucleotides are TGCGCCAGCAGCCCCCAGCTAGCCGCAACTGGCTACACCTTC.

The rearrangement joins TRBV2 to TRBJ2-1; the match to TRBD2 covers 15 bases. The germline V gene has CDR1 SNHLY and CDR2 FYNNEI. The CDR3 is 19 amino acids. With V trimmed by 0 bases and J by 1 base, 4 bases remained unmatched. The CDR3 nucleotides read TGTGCCAGCAGTGAAGCCGGGACTAGCGGGAGGATGTCCTACAATGAGCAGTTCTTC. This gives the protein CASSEAGTSGRMSYNEQFF.

The rearrangement links TRBV11-3 to TRBJ2-3, with 16 bases identical to TRBD2. Trimming removed 5 bases from V and 8 bases from J; junction bases left unmatched: 7. The CDR3 covers 16 residues. Looked up from germline, CDR1 is SGHNT and CDR2 is YENEEA. CDR3 DNA sequence: TGTGCCAGCAGCCTCGCGGGACTAGCGGGAGGGAGTACGCAGTATTTT. Protein product: CASSLAGLAGGSTQYF.

The chain's CDR3 is CASSAGLDTDTQYF. In DNA, the CDR3 is TGTGCCAGCAGTGCGGGACTTGACACAGATACGCAGTATTTT. This chain connects TRBV6-1 to TRBJ2-3, with a tentative D call TRBD2 (6 bases). The CDR3 totals 14 residues. Germline lookup yields CDR1 MNHNS and CDR2 SASEGT. The V gene lost 4 bases and the J gene lost 2 bases, with 10 bases spanning the gap.

This clone was detected a few times. The chain has TRBV4-1 and TRBJ2-7; perhaps TRBD2 as D (6 bases). V was clipped by 2 bases and J by 7 bases, with 9 bases between them. Germline V gene data show CDR1 as MGHRA and CDR2 as YSYEKL. The CDR3 extends over 12 amino acids. CDR3 region: CASSQIAGEQYF. The CDR3 DNA follows: TGCGCCAGCAGCCAAATTGCGGGAGAGCAGTACTTC.